This entry describes one T cell receptor beta chain. Its antigen is undetermined. The data were taken from a study of shared clonotypes between healthy human individuals. General study points: Clonotypes which were not shared had lower generation probabilities than clonotypes that all four donors shared. Naive subsets usually exceeded memory subsets in estimated richness. Sharing across four donors was highest in naive CD4 (around 5%) and lowest in memory CD8 (roughly 0.4%).

From germline, CDR1 is SGHDT and CDR2 YYEEEE. This CDR3 has 14 residues. V was pared by 1 base and J by 3 bases, with 7 bases between. This table comes from immunoSEQ multiplex PCR, and its TCRdb copy is limited to in-frame clones, with some not included. The table records 1,400,000 or so clones, 98% of them present only once. Sequenced material: naive CD4+ T cells sorted from blood. Documented subset: CD45RA+ positively selected. J is TRBJ2-2 and V is TRBV5-6; D unclear. The source of this sequence is a man aged 25 to 40 in good health. The CDR3: CASSLSMDTGELFF. The CDR3 DNA reads as TGTGCCAGCAGCTTGTCGATGGACACCGGGGAGCTGTTTTTT.